These 18 T cell receptor beta chains were sequenced from one sample in a study of blood T cell repertoires in COVID-19. Assay used: immunoSEQ multiplex PCR; TCRdb lists only in-frame clones, some missing. The repertoire has 100,000 to 150,000 clones, around 77% of them found once; the top ten carry 6.5% to 9%. Sequences were obtained from peripheral blood. These receptors all come from a human donor in a cohort sampled during active COVID-19.

This rearrangement joins TRBV7-9 to TRBJ1-5; 8 positions match TRBD1. This CDR3 spans 17 amino acids. V lost 1 base and J lost 4; bases outside the gene matches: 9. Per the germline V gene, CDR1 is SEHNR and CDR2 is FQNEAQ (reference sequence). DNA of the CDR3: TGTGCCAGCAGCTTAGTCCGCGGGACAGGTCGAAATCAGCCCCAGCATTTT. It specifies CASSLVRGTGRNQPQHF.

V and J are TRBV7-2 and TRBJ2-2, with a tentative D call TRBD2 (5 bases). V shed 8 bases and J shed 7 bases, with 17 bases lying between them. Per the germline V gene, CDR1 is SGHTA and CDR2 is FQGNSA. The length of the CDR3 is 14 residues. The CDR3 loop reads CASRPLGAGGELFF. CDR3 bases: TGTGCCAGCCGGCCGTTGGGAGCTGGCGGGGAGCTGTTTTTT.

CDR3 nucleotides: TGTGCCAGCAGCTTAGATCCCCGGTCTGGAAACACCATATATTTT. This sequence encodes CASSLDPRSGNTIYF. The J gene is TRBJ1-3, the V gene TRBV11-2; the D is unclear. Germline CDR1 and CDR2: SGHAT and FQNNGV. The CDR3 is made up of 15 amino acids. The V end lost 0 bases, the J end lost 1 base, and 7 bases lay between the germline ends.

This clone appeared a single time. The chain employs TRBV12-3 or TRBV12-4 and TRBJ1-2, with D perhaps matching TRBD1 (6 bases). The CDR3 sequence is 13 residues long. Trimming took off 5 bases at V and 4 bases at J, with 11 bases between the two ends. In DNA form, the CDR3 reads TGTGCCAGCAGTGGGACAATAATCTATGGCTACACCTTC. It specifies CASSGTIIYGYTF.

The chain carries TRBV6-1 and TRBJ1-5; the D gene is possibly TRBD1 (6 bases). The V end lost 2 bases, the J end lost 4 bases, and 15 bases lay between the germline ends. CDR1 is MNHNS, CDR2 SASEGT, per germline. This CDR3 contains 16 residues. CDR3 protein: CASSEMAGAENQPQHF. The CDR3 DNA is TGTGCCAGCAGTGAAATGGCGGGGGCGGAGAATCAGCCCCAGCATTTT.

V gene TRBV3-1 (or the pseudogene TRBV3-2) combines with J gene TRBJ2-7; 13 bases are shared with TRBD2. After removal of 6 bases from V and 4 bases from J, the junction contained 6 bases not matched to a gene. Germline CDR1 is LGHDT and CDR2 is YNNKEL (reference sequence). The CDR3 spans 15 residues. DNA for the CDR3: TGTGCCAGCAGACCCGGACTAGCGGGGGATTACGAGCAGTACTTC. Translation: CASRPGLAGDYEQYF.

The DNA of the CDR3 is TGTGCCAGCAGTGCCACTAGCGGGGGGCCAATGGAGCAGTACTTC. Translated: CASSATSGGPMEQYF. The rearrangement joins TRBV25-1 to TRBJ2-7; 12 bases agree with TRBD2. Trimming cost V 4 bases and J 7 bases; bases outside gene matches: 8. There are 15 residues in the CDR3. Germline V lookup: CDR1 MGHDK, CDR2 SYGVNS.

The chain joins TRBV19 to TRBJ2-1; 15 nucleotides agree with TRBD2. Germline lookup yields CDR1 LNHDA and CDR2 SQIVND (reference sequence). J lost 5 bases, V lost 5 bases, and 13 bases had no gene match. The CDR3 has 19 residues. The CDR3 loop reads CASSLGLAGGSRRDNEQFF. CDR3 sequence (DNA): TGTGCCAGTAGTCTGGGACTAGCGGGAGGCTCCCGTAGGGACAATGAGCAGTTCTTC.

The rearrangement joins TRBV5-1 to TRBJ2-7, with a weak D call TRBD1 (6 bases). Germline CDR1 is SGHRS and CDR2 is YFSETQ. V was shortened by 4 bases and J by 3 bases, with 17 bases between the two germline ends. This CDR3 region has 15 residues. CDR3 nucleotide sequence: TGCGCCAGCAGCCCCTCAATCCAGGGGAACTACGAGCAGTACTTC. Protein sequence: CASSPSIQGNYEQYF.

This chain uses TRBV5-4 with TRBJ2-7; TRBD2 matches 8 bases. CDR3 size: 15 residues. The V segment lost 0 bases and the J segment 2 bases; nucleotides outside the gene matches: 4. The V gene's germline CDR1 is SGHNT and CDR2 YYREEE (reference sequence). The CDR3 region is CASSLGREAPYEQYF. The CDR3 DNA sequence: TGTGCCAGCAGCTTGGGGCGGGAGGCCCCCTACGAGCAGTACTTC.

This chain joins TRBV2 and TRBJ2-7, with 8 bases aligning to TRBD1. This CDR3 has 14 amino acids. With 6 bases clipped from V and 7 bases from J, the junction kept 11 bases outside the gene matches. Germline lookup yields CDR1 SNHLY and CDR2 FYNNEI. CDR3 coding DNA: TGTGCCAGCAGGGAGGGGACAGGCTCTCGGGAGCAGTACTTC. This translates into CASREGTGSREQYF.

J is TRBJ1-2 and V is TRBV29-1; D perhaps matches TRBD1 (6 bases). Per the germline V gene, CDR1 is SQVTM and CDR2 is ANQGSEA. The germline V and J ends were trimmed by 2 bases and 4 bases, with 8 bases remaining between them. This CDR3 is 12 amino acids long. The CDR3 protein is CSVELGGYGYTF. The CDR3 DNA sequence: TGCAGCGTTGAATTAGGGGGCTATGGCTACACCTTC.

The gene calls are TRBV10-3 and TRBJ1-2, with TRBD1 matching over 8 bases. The junction had 10 bases not matched to a gene; V was cut back by 3 bases and J by 7 bases. Germline assignment: CDR1 ENHRY and CDR2 SYGVKD. The CDR3 runs to 15 residues. CDR3 nucleotides: TGTGCCATCAGTGACGAGACAGGGGCAGCGGGTGGCTACACCTTC. Protein product: CAISDETGAAGGYTF.

The gene calls are TRBV2 and TRBJ1-1; tentatively, D is TRBD1 (5 bases). V lost 6 bases and J 10 bases, leaving 15 bases between the germline ends. This CDR3 is 12 amino acids long. Looked up from germline, CDR1 is SNHLY and CDR2 is FYNNEI. The CDR3, as DNA: TGTGCCAGCAGGCCCAGGGAACCTGCAGCTTTCTTT. Translating it yields CASRPREPAAFF.

The chain employs TRBV6-5 and TRBJ1-2; 9 nucleotides align to TRBD1. CDR1 is MNHEY, CDR2 SVGAGI, per germline. After removal of 6 bases from V and 4 bases from J, the junction contained 6 bases not matched to a gene. This CDR3 comprises 14 residues. The CDR3 sequence: CASSPGQGPYGYTF. CDR3 nucleotides: TGTGCCAGCAGCCCGGGACAGGGACCCTATGGCTACACCTTC.

The chain recombines TRBV6-6 with TRBJ1-4, with no clear D. The CDR3 spans 15 residues. V dropped 4 bases and J dropped 8 bases, with 17 bases sitting between them. Germline values: CDR1 MNHNY, CDR2 SVGAGI (reference sequence). CDR3 sequence reads: CASSFMTSGGEKLFF. The CDR3 DNA is TGTGCCAGCAGTTTCATGACATCCGGAGGGGAAAAACTGTTTTTT.

The CDR3 DNA reads as TGTGCCAGCAGTCCGGGGTCAGGCGGGGTCTATGGCTACACCTTC. This encodes CASSPGSGGVYGYTF. The chain links TRBV27 to TRBJ1-2; the D is unclear. With 5 bases removed from V and 4 bases from J, the gap between germline ends came to 17 bases. The CDR3 has 15 residues. Germline V gene sequence: CDR1 MNHEY, CDR2 SMNVEV (reference sequence).

This clone has more than one count but fewer than ten. This sequence joins TRBV7-9 and TRBJ2-7; 8 bases align to TRBD1. This CDR3 comprises 14 residues. With 1 base clipped from V and 5 bases from J, the junction kept 4 bases outside the gene matches. From germline, CDR1 is SEHNR and CDR2 FQNEAQ (reference sequence). The CDR3: CASSLETGVNEQYF. Here the CDR3 DNA reads TGTGCCAGCAGCTTAGAGACAGGGGTGAACGAGCAGTACTTC.